These 29 T cell receptor beta chains share one sample of origin, sequenced in a study of T cell responses to AZD1222 COVID-19 vaccine. The data were produced by immunoSEQ multiplex PCR, yet TCRdb's version contains in-frame clones alone and is incomplete. This table has approximately 73,000 clones, about 82% appearing once. Material: peripheral blood, obtained on day 0 of AZD1222 vaccination. All receptors derive from an adult in good health.

This chain uses TRBV5-5 with TRBJ2-2, with 8 nucleotides matching TRBD1. The germline V gene has CDR1 SGHKS and CDR2 YYEKEE (reference sequence). With V trimmed by 2 bases and J by 3 bases, 6 bases remained unmatched. CDR3 length: 16 amino acids. The CDR3 bases are TGTGCCAGCAGCTTAAGGACAGGGCCCGACACCGGGGAGCTGTTTTTT. Translation gives CASSLRTGPDTGELFF. The entire variable domain, with the rest obtained from reference TRBV5-5 and TRBJ2-2, is as follows: DAGVTQSPTHLIKTRGQQVTLRCSPISGHKSVSWYQQVLGQGPQFIFQYYEKEERGRGNFPDRFSARQFPNYSSELNVNALLLGDSALYLCASSLRTGPDTGELFFGEGSRLTVL.

This chain links TRBV5-8 with TRBJ1-5; D is undetermined. The CDR3 loop spans 17 amino acids. The germline V gene has CDR1 SGHTS and CDR2 YDEGEE. V lost 0 bases and J 2 bases, leaving 15 bases between the germline ends. The CDR3 coding sequence is TGTGCCAGCAGCTTGGGCCGAGAGGCCGGTGGCAATCAGCCCCAGCATTTT. Translation: CASSLGREAGGNQPQHF.

This clone was counted only a few times. The chain combines TRBV5-4 with TRBJ1-1; D gene ambiguous. Germline V lookup: CDR1 SGHNT, CDR2 YYREEE (reference sequence). The CDR3 has 12 amino acids. Trimming stripped 2 bases from V and 5 bases from J, with 7 bases between. The CDR3 sequence: CASSFQGTEAFF. For the CDR3, the DNA is TGTGCCAGCAGCTTCCAAGGAACTGAAGCTTTCTTT.

The chain combines TRBV11-1 with TRBJ2-5; a weak D match, TRBD2 (7 bases). In germline, CDR1 is SGHAT, CDR2 FQDESV (reference sequence). V shed 5 bases and J shed 7 bases, with 17 bases lying between them. The CDR3 is 14 amino acids. The CDR3 DNA follows: TGTGCCAGCAGCCACGGGGGGCCCACTGGGACCCAGTACTTC. It codes for CASSHGGPTGTQYF.

The V call is TRBV27, the J call TRBJ2-7; D is perhaps TRBD1 or TRBD2 (5 bases each). V shed 2 bases and J shed 2 bases, with 10 bases lying between them. The germline V gene has CDR1 MNHEY and CDR2 SMNVEV (reference sequence). The CDR3 has 14 amino acids. CDR3 amino acids: CASSLGQGAYEQYF. CDR3 bases: TGTGCCAGCAGTTTAGGGCAGGGAGCCTACGAGCAGTACTTC.

This chain links TRBV7-2 with TRBJ2-7; D possibly matches TRBD1 or TRBD2 (6 bases each). The CDR3 has 15 amino acids. Germline V gene data show CDR1 as SGHTA and CDR2 as FQGNSA. Trimming removed 1 base from V and 6 bases from J, with 16 bases in between. The CDR3: CASSLEGDLGFEQYF. DNA of the CDR3: TGTGCCAGCAGCTTAGAGGGGGACTTGGGATTCGAGCAGTACTTC.

The V gene is TRBV15, the J gene TRBJ1-1; possible D gene TRBD1, 6 bases. V lost 3 bases to trimming and J lost 0 bases, with 11 bases between them. CDR1 is LNHNV and CDR2 is YYDKDF in the germline V gene (reference sequence). This CDR3 has 15 amino acids. The chain's CDR3 is CATSRDRHMNTEAFF. CDR3 sequence (DNA): TGTGCCACCAGCAGGGACAGACACATGAACACTGAAGCTTTCTTT.

The V call is TRBV4-2, the J call TRBJ2-1, with 10 bases identical to TRBD2. Losses at the gene ends were 0 bases for V and 8 bases for J; bases not matched to a gene: 16. This CDR3 is built from 19 residues. Germline V CDR1 and CDR2: LGHNA, YNFKEQ. The CDR3 reads CASSQELGLAGALQDEQFF. CDR3 sequence (DNA): TGTGCCAGCAGCCAAGAATTAGGCCTAGCGGGGGCTCTACAGGATGAGCAGTTCTTC.

The V and J genes are TRBV5-1 and TRBJ2-2; the D gene is possibly TRBD1 (5 bases). The germline CDR1 and CDR2 sequences are SGHRS and YFSETQ. Between the trimmed V and J ends, which lost 5 bases and 9 bases, there was a span of 17 bases. CDR3 length: 14 amino acids. The CDR3 nucleotides are TGCGCCAGCAGACCCGGACAAGGTTTAAGGGAGCTGTTTTTT. Residues: CASRPGQGLRELFF.

This clone turned up a few times. V usage is TRBV5-4 and J usage is TRBJ2-2; D gene uncertain. Trimming pared 0 bases from V and 6 bases from J, leaving 9 bases between. The germline V gene has CDR1 SGHNT and CDR2 YYREEE (reference sequence). The CDR3 is 14 amino acids. The CDR3 sequence is CASSLAVAAGELFF. The DNA for the CDR3 is TGTGCCAGCAGCTTGGCAGTGGCCGCCGGGGAGCTGTTTTTT. The full variable domain, with the rest looked up from reference TRBV5-4 and TRBJ2-2, is ETGVTQSPTHLIKTRGQQVTLRCSSQSGHNTVSWYQQALGQGPQFIFQYYREEENGRGNFPPRFSGLQFPNYSSELNVNALELDDSALYLCASSLAVAAGELFFGEGSRLTVL.

The chain joins TRBV5-1 to TRBJ1-1; 9 bases are a match to TRBD1. Germline lookup yields CDR1 SGHRS and CDR2 YFSETQ. V lost 0 bases and J lost 0; bases outside the gene matches: 3. CDR3 length: 16 residues. The DNA for the CDR3 is TGCGCCAGCAGCTTGGTGTGGACAGGGGTGAACACTGAAGCTTTCTTT. Its translation: CASSLVWTGVNTEAFF. The full variable domain, rest sourced from reference TRBV5-1 and TRBJ1-1, is KAGVTQTPRYLIKTRGQQVTLSCSPISGHRSVSWYQQTPGQGLQFLFEYFSETQRNKGNFPGRFSGRQFSNSRSEMNVSTLELGDSALYLCASSLVWTGVNTEAFFGQGTRLTVV.

The chain links TRBV30 to TRBJ1-5; possibly TRBD1 for D (6 bases). The V gene lost 0 bases and the J gene lost 6 bases, with 9 bases spanning the gap. The germline V gene encodes CDR1 GTSNPN and CDR2 SVGIG (reference sequence). The CDR3 spans 13 residues. CDR3 sequence: CAWSVQGGQPQHF. CDR3 in DNA: TGTGCCTGGAGTGTACAGGGAGGTCAGCCCCAGCATTTT.

The CDR3 loop is CASSPGEGRDEQYF. CDR3 DNA sequence: TGTGCCAGCAGCCCCGGGGAGGGTCGGGACGAGCAGTACTTC. The chain recombines TRBV9 with TRBJ2-7; 7 bases are a match to TRBD2. Germline loops: CDR1 SGDLS, CDR2 YYNGEE. The CDR3 consists of 14 residues. The junction had 9 bases not matched to a gene; V was cut back by 4 bases and J by 5 bases.

This clone has a single count. Within the sample, other DNA sequences also encode this same CDR3. The chain carries TRBV2 and TRBJ2-3; no definite D call. Germline V gene lookup returns CDR1 SNHLY and CDR2 FYNNEI. This CDR3 has 10 residues. Trimming pared 9 bases from V and 6 bases from J, leaving 7 bases between. CDR3 region: CASSRDTQYF. Here the CDR3 DNA reads TGTGCCAGTTCTAGGGATACGCAGTATTTT.

J is TRBJ1-2 and V is TRBV25-1; TRBD1 is a possible D gene (5 bases). With 2 bases removed from V and 4 bases from J, the gap between germline ends came to 11 bases. CDR1 is MGHDK and CDR2 is SYGVNS in the germline V gene. The CDR3 is made up of 14 amino acids. For the CDR3, the DNA is TGTGCCAGCAGTGAACCGGAGGGGATCTATGGCTACACCTTC. Translation: CASSEPEGIYGYTF.

The count of this clone is one. This chain links TRBV9 with TRBJ1-5; no clear D gene. Trimming took off 0 bases at V and 3 bases at J, with 7 bases between the two ends. The CDR3 covers 14 residues. The germline gives CDR1 SGDLS, CDR2 YYNGEE. The CDR3 region is CASSVGDTNQPQHF. CDR3 sequence (DNA): TGTGCCAGCAGCGTAGGAGACACCAATCAGCCCCAGCATTTT.

V gene TRBV7-2 combines with J gene TRBJ1-1; no definite D call. The V end was cut by 7 bases, the J end by 4 bases, with 19 bases between. Germline CDR1 SGHTA, CDR2 FQGNSA. This CDR3 region has 15 residues. This chain's CDR3 is CASTIRLGRSTEAFF. CDR3 in DNA: TGTGCCAGCACCATCCGTTTGGGGAGGAGCACTGAAGCTTTCTTT.

The chain couples TRBV6-2 or TRBV6-3 to TRBJ1-2, with D possibly being TRBD1 (6 bases). V gave up 4 bases and J gave up 5 bases, with 11 bases separating them. Germline values: CDR1 MNHEY, CDR2 SVGEGT. This CDR3 has 13 residues. DNA of the CDR3: TGTGCCAGCAGTTCCGGACAGACTTATGGCTACACCTTC. It yields the protein CASSSGQTYGYTF.

This clone was counted only a few times. At one end, the junction sequence differs from germline, possibly due to a read error. V gene TRBV6-5 combines with J gene TRBJ1-1; 10 nucleotides agree with TRBD1. The CDR3 runs 12 residues. CDR1 and CDR2 (germline): MNHEY, SVGAGI. In DNA form, the CDR3 reads TGTGCCAGCAGTTACGGAGGGGGGACAGGGGTATTT. Residues: CASSYGGGTGVF.

The DNA of the CDR3 is TGCAGCGTTGAAGGGAGGTATGGCTACACCTTC. It yields the protein CSVEGRYGYTF. The chain is built from TRBV29-1 and TRBJ1-2; D call uncertain. The CDR3 length is 11 residues. Trimming left V 1 base short and J 5 bases short, with 5 bases between. Germline V gene lookup returns CDR1 SQVTM and CDR2 ANQGSEA.

The chain employs TRBV12-1 and TRBJ2-5. TRBV12-1 is noted as a pseudogene. The CDR3 loop spans 15 amino acids. The CDR3 loop is CASSWGSIGQETQYF. The CDR3 DNA reads TGTGCCAGCAGCTGGGGGAGTATCGGGCAAGAGACCCAGTACTTC.

The chain combines TRBV5-6 with TRBJ2-7, with D tentatively TRBD1 (5 bases). This CDR3 is 13 amino acids long. CDR1 is SGHDT and CDR2 is YYEEEE in the germline V gene. V lost 0 bases, J lost 1 base, and 5 bases lay in between. The CDR3 reads CASSLDRSYEQYF. The CDR3 DNA is TGTGCCAGCAGCTTGGACAGGTCCTACGAGCAGTACTTC.

This chain links TRBV19 with TRBJ2-7, with 9 bases fitting TRBD1. Per the germline V gene, CDR1 is LNHDA and CDR2 is SQIVND (reference sequence). The V and J ends lost 6 bases and 4 bases, in that order; junction bases with no gene match: 4. The CDR3 length is 13 residues. Written as DNA, the CDR3 is TGTGCCAGTAGGTCGACAGGGGGGTACGAGCAGTACTTC. Its protein product is CASRSTGGYEQYF. The full variable domain, in which reference TRBV19 and TRBJ2-7 provide the parts outside the CDR3, is DGGITQSPKYLFRKEGQNVTLSCEQNLNHDAMYWYRQDPGQGLRLIYYSQIVNDFQKGDIAEGYSVSREKKESFPLTVTSAQKNPTAFYLCASRSTGGYEQYFGPGTRLTVT.

V gene TRBV2 combines with J gene TRBJ2-7; D unclear. This CDR3 region has 13 residues. V was pared by 4 bases and J by 4 bases, with 11 bases between. Germline loops: CDR1 SNHLY, CDR2 FYNNEI. This CDR3 reads CASSAIPFYEQYF. CDR3 in DNA: TGTGCCAGCAGTGCGATCCCCTTTTACGAGCAGTACTTC.

The chain has TRBV28 and TRBJ1-3, with D tentatively TRBD1 (5 bases). There are 13 residues in the CDR3. Germline V gives CDR1 MDHEN, CDR2 SYDVKM. Between the trimmed V and J ends, which lost 6 bases and 9 bases, there was a span of 15 bases. This CDR3 is CASRLRQGSTIYF. The CDR3 bases are TGTGCCAGCAGGTTGAGGCAGGGTAGCACCATATATTTT.

The V and J genes are TRBV2 and TRBJ2-3; 7 bases are a match to TRBD2. The J segment lost 2 bases and the V segment lost 8 bases, leaving 7 bases of the junction unmatched. Germline values: CDR1 SNHLY, CDR2 FYNNEI. The CDR3 loop spans 14 amino acids. The CDR3 loop is CASLAGRATDTQYF. CDR3 sequence (DNA): TGTGCCAGCTTAGCAGGGAGGGCCACAGATACGCAGTATTTT.

J is TRBJ2-7 and V is TRBV7-6; D unresolved. V was clipped by 8 bases and J by 4 bases, with 3 bases between them. Germline CDR1 reads SGHVS; CDR2 reads FNYEAQ. The CDR3 has 9 residues. As DNA, the CDR3 is TGTGCCAGCGGGTACGAGCAGTACTTC. Its translation is CASGYEQYF.

J is TRBJ2-6 and V is TRBV4-2; the D call may be TRBD1 or TRBD2 (5 bases each). Germline values: CDR1 LGHNA, CDR2 YNFKEQ. The CDR3 is made up of 19 amino acids. V lost 0 bases to trimming and J lost 1 base, with 16 bases between them. DNA of the CDR3: TGTGCCAGCAGCCAAGATGGTGAGGGGCTAGGGTCTGGGGCCAACGTCCTGACTTTC. Translated: CASSQDGEGLGSGANVLTF.

Details on this clone: The identical CDR3 is also encoded by other nucleotide sequences in the sample. The chain joins TRBV7-9 to TRBJ1-1; D not resolved. The CDR3 consists of 13 residues. From germline, CDR1 is SEHNR and CDR2 FQNEAQ (reference sequence). The ends were cut back, 3 bases at V and 3 bases at J, with 8 bases in the middle. CDR3 DNA sequence: TGTGCCAGCAGCTTGCAGAGGGACACTGAAGCTTTCTTT. It yields the protein CASSLQRDTEAFF.